Here is one T cell receptor (beta chain) with its context. The data belong to a study of blood T cell repertoires in COVID-19. Across the study: Samples of COVID-19 (acute and convalescent) were obtained from the United States, Italy and Spain. The cDNA or gDNA used as material had been derived from T cells, B-cell-depleted T cells, or PBMCs.

The CDR3 sequence is 11 residues long. Trimming removed 3 bases at V and 8 bases at J, with 7 bases between. CDR1 and CDR2 (germline): GTSNPN, SVGIG (reference sequence). Measured with immunoSEQ multiplex PCR; TCRdb has only the in-frame clones, and not every one. The table records 120,000 to 150,000 clones, 80% to 85% of them present only once. The TCR comes from a man in his forties with acute COVID-19. The chain carries TRBV30 and TRBJ1-4, with no clear D. Sequenced material: PBMCs or T cells enriched from blood (not recorded which). CDR3 sequence (DNA): TGTGCCTGGAGGACAAGGGAAAAACTGTTTTTT. It translates to CAWRTREKLFF.